This TCR beta chain derives from a study of technical replicates of blood from several donors. Per germline, CDR1 SGHTS and CDR2 YDEGEE. V dropped 2 bases and J dropped 7 bases, with 15 bases sitting between them. The CDR3 is made up of 15 amino acids. This table comes from immunoSEQ multiplex PCR, and its TCRdb copy is limited to in-frame clones, with some not included. Seen here are about 81,000 clones, just under 95% observed once, and the top ten hold 0.2% to 0.3%. Sequenced input: T cells isolated from PBMCs. This clonotype originated in a human donor in good health. The V call is TRBV5-8, the J call TRBJ2-2, with D possibly being TRBD2 (5 bases). This chain's CDR3 is CASSFLRVGGGELFF. CDR3 DNA: TGTGCCAGCAGCTTCCTGCGGGTAGGAGGCGGGGAGCTGTTTTTT.